Below are 32 T cell receptor beta chains sequenced from a single sample in a study of PD-1 blockade in classical Hodgkin lymphoma. Relapse after autologous stem cell transplantation occurred in every patient, and brentuximab vedotin exposure varied. Generated by immunoSEQ multiplex PCR, the TCRdb table keeps only in-frame clones and is missing some. The table lists more than 35,000 clones, less than 80% of them singletons, with roughly 9.7% in the top ten. The specimen was peripheral blood mononuclear cells (PBMCs), collected at baseline. All receptors derive from a human donor with classical Hodgkin lymphoma.

The chain joins TRBV7-3 to TRBJ2-2; 8 bases match TRBD1. V dropped 4 bases and J dropped 8; count of bases not matched to a gene: 9. The CDR3 runs to 15 residues. CDR1 and CDR2 from the germline V gene are SGHTA and FQGTGA. The CDR3 DNA is TGTGCCAGCAGCTCGCGGACAGGGCGGGGAGGGGAGCTGTTTTTT. Amino acid sequence: CASSSRTGRGGELFF.

J is TRBJ1-1 and V is TRBV28, with unresolved D. The CDR3 loop spans 10 amino acids. The ends were cut back, 4 bases at V and 9 bases at J, with 6 bases in the middle. CDR1 is MDHEN, CDR2 SYDVKM, per germline. As DNA, the CDR3 is TGTGCCAGCAGTTCAGGACAAGCTTTCTTT. It codes for CASSSGQAFF.

The V and J genes are TRBV6-1 and TRBJ1-3; 8 nucleotides line up with TRBD1. The ends lost 7 bases at V and 1 base at J; junction bases unmatched: 3. This CDR3 contains 14 residues. Germline CDR1 MNHNS, CDR2 SASEGT. CDR3 nucleotides: TGTGCCAGCAAGCGGACAGGGTCTGGAAACACCATATATTTT. Protein product: CASKRTGSGNTIYF.

The chain uses TRBV2 and TRBJ2-1; D tentatively reads TRBD1 or TRBD2 (5 bases each). CDR3 size: 16 residues. Per the germline V gene, CDR1 is SNHLY and CDR2 is FYNNEI. The V end lost 1 base, the J end lost 3 bases, and 13 bases lay between the germline ends. This CDR3 is CASSEVRGAVYNEQFF. Here the CDR3 DNA reads TGTGCCAGCAGTGAAGTGAGAGGGGCGGTCTACAATGAGCAGTTCTTC.

The chain carries TRBV28 and TRBJ1-2; weak D call: TRBD1 (5 bases). The CDR3 contains 14 residues. Germline CDR1 reads MDHEN; CDR2 reads SYDVKM. V was cut by 7 bases and J by 6 bases, with 18 bases left in between. Here the CDR3 DNA reads TGTGCCAGCACCCCCTTGGGGGACCGGCATGGCTACACCTTC. This codes for CASTPLGDRHGYTF.

This chain joins TRBV28 and TRBJ2-1, with 16 bases lining up with TRBD2. This CDR3 contains 16 residues. Germline values: CDR1 MDHEN, CDR2 SYDVKM. The V gene end was trimmed by 11 bases and the J gene end by 3 bases; junction bases not matched to a gene: 7. The CDR3 DNA reads as TGTGCCTGCCGGGGACTAGCGGGAGGGAGCTACAATGAGCAGTTCTTC. Protein product: CACRGLAGGSYNEQFF.

This sequence joins TRBV29-1 and TRBJ1-3; the D gene is possibly TRBD1 (5 bases). Germline CDR1 reads SQVTM; CDR2 reads ANQGSEA. V was clipped by 0 bases and J by 4 bases, with 13 bases between them. The CDR3 spans 15 residues. The CDR3: CSVEDPGIRGNTIYF. CDR3 in DNA: TGCAGCGTTGAAGATCCAGGGATACGGGGAAACACCATATATTTT.

The chain uses TRBV19 and TRBJ1-1; perhaps TRBD1 as D (6 bases). V was trimmed by 7 bases and J by 1 base, leaving 10 bases between them. The CDR3 runs to 13 residues. Germline assignment: CDR1 LNHDA and CDR2 SQIVND (reference sequence). The CDR3 loop is CASTRTENTEAFF. CDR3 nucleotide sequence: TGTGCCAGTACTAGGACAGAGAACACTGAAGCTTTCTTT.

The chain links TRBV5-1 to TRBJ2-3; D is uncertain. This CDR3 has 16 residues. Trimming left V 5 bases short and J 4 bases short, with 20 bases between. Germline values: CDR1 SGHRS, CDR2 YFSETQ. This CDR3 is CASSTTTTGKPDTQYF. CDR3 DNA sequence: TGCGCCAGCAGTACCACTACGACCGGTAAGCCAGATACGCAGTATTTT.

V and J are TRBV27 and TRBJ1-2; a weak D match, TRBD1 (5 bases). The CDR3 is 13 amino acids. Germline loops: CDR1 MNHEY, CDR2 SMNVEV (reference sequence). V lost 10 bases and J lost 2, with 14 bases in between. This CDR3 is CANPGFRNYGYTF. The CDR3 region has the DNA TGTGCCAACCCAGGGTTTCGGAACTATGGCTACACCTTC.

This chain joins TRBV5-4 and TRBJ2-7, with 8 bases identical to TRBD2. The CDR3 extends over 16 amino acids. Germline V gene data show CDR1 as SGHNT and CDR2 as YYREEE (reference sequence). After removal of 4 bases from V and 4 bases from J, the junction contained 13 bases not matched to a gene. This CDR3 is CASSPNSPGREYEQYF. CDR3 DNA: TGTGCCAGCAGCCCCAACTCCCCCGGGAGGGAATACGAGCAGTACTTC.

This clone has a handful of counts. J is TRBJ2-5 and V is TRBV27; a possible D gene is TRBD2 (6 bases). The germline V gene has CDR1 MNHEY and CDR2 SMNVEV (reference sequence). The CDR3 is made up of 15 amino acids. V dropped 2 bases and J dropped 5 bases, with 15 bases sitting between them. The chain's CDR3 is CASSLIPGRWETQYF. CDR3 bases: TGTGCCAGCAGTTTAATCCCTGGGAGGTGGGAGACCCAGTACTTC.

J is TRBJ1-5 and V is TRBV6-5; D ambiguous. Between the trimmed V and J ends, which lost 8 bases and 6 bases, there was a span of 2 bases. This CDR3 region has 9 residues. In germline, CDR1 is MNHEY, CDR2 SVGAGI. CDR3 amino acids: CASGQPQHF. The DNA for the CDR3 is TGTGCCAGCGGTCAGCCCCAGCATTTT.

The chain employs TRBV10-3 and TRBJ2-3; the D gene is possibly TRBD1 (6 bases). The CDR3 is 16 residues long. Trimming stripped 8 bases from V and 2 bases from J, with 20 bases between. The germline V gene has CDR1 ENHRY and CDR2 SYGVKD. The CDR3 spells CAIRDRLAFSTDTQYF. In DNA form, the CDR3 reads TGTGCCATCCGAGACAGGCTAGCCTTTTCCACAGATACGCAGTATTTT.

The chain is built from TRBV5-6 and TRBJ1-1, with a tentative D call TRBD1 (5 bases). Trimming shortened V by 3 bases and J by 2 bases, and 11 bases separated the two germline ends. This CDR3 is built from 14 residues. Germline assignment: CDR1 SGHDT and CDR2 YYEEEE. The CDR3 DNA sequence: TGTGCCAGCAGCTCCGGGGCATTTAACACTGAAGCTTTCTTT. It codes for CASSSGAFNTEAFF.

The chain uses TRBV7-2 and TRBJ2-3; D might be TRBD1 or TRBD2, each matching 5 bases. Germline values: CDR1 SGHTA, CDR2 FQGNSA. The CDR3 loop spans 14 amino acids. Trimming stripped 3 bases from V and 6 bases from J, with 13 bases between. For the CDR3, the DNA is TGTGCCAGCAGCTTGGCAGGGAGTGGTGATACGCAGTATTTT. Translating gives CASSLAGSGDTQYF.

The chain recombines TRBV28 with TRBJ2-2; 11 nucleotides align to TRBD1. J gave up 2 bases and V 8 bases, and 7 bases lay outside the gene matches. The CDR3 is 16 residues long. Germline values: CDR1 MDHEN, CDR2 SYDVKM. In DNA form, the CDR3 reads TGTGCCAGCCTGGACAGGGGGCCCCCCAACACCGGGGAGCTGTTTTTT. It is translated as CASLDRGPPNTGELFF.

The J gene is TRBJ2-6, the V gene TRBV4-1; D unresolved. CDR1 is MGHRA, CDR2 YSYEKL, per germline. This CDR3 is 15 amino acids long. Trimming pared 0 bases from V and 0 bases from J, leaving 3 bases between. The CDR3 spells CASSQDSSGANVLTF. The CDR3 coding sequence is TGCGCCAGCAGCCAAGACAGCTCTGGGGCCAACGTCCTGACTTTC.

V gene TRBV6-5 combines with J gene TRBJ1-3; no clear D gene. Germline-derived CDR1 and CDR2 are MNHEY and SVGAGI. The CDR3 sequence is 13 residues long. Trimming took 2 bases from V and 2 from J, leaving 4 bases between them. The CDR3 here is CASSYRTGNTIYF. The CDR3 coding sequence is TGTGCCAGCAGTTACCGGACTGGAAACACCATATATTTT.

The chain employs TRBV18 and TRBJ2-5, with 8 bases lining up with TRBD2. The CDR3 is 14 amino acids. Trimming took 3 bases from V and 5 from J; bases not matched to a gene: 5. Per germline, CDR1 KGHSH and CDR2 LQKENI. The CDR3 DNA is TGTGCCAGCTCACCGGGGACTAGTAGGGAGACCCAGTACTTC. The encoded protein is CASSPGTSRETQYF.

V is TRBV28 and J is TRBJ2-7; possibly TRBD1 for D (6 bases). The CDR3 spans 14 residues. From germline, CDR1 is MDHEN and CDR2 SYDVKM. The V end lost 1 base, the J end lost 5 bases, and 12 bases lay between the germline ends. The CDR3 here is CASSLFRGGHEQYF. Written as DNA, the CDR3 is TGTGCCAGCAGTTTATTCAGGGGCGGCCACGAGCAGTACTTC.

This rearrangement joins TRBV20-1 to TRBJ1-2; the D gene is possibly TRBD1 (5 bases). Trimming took 3 bases from V and 6 from J, leaving 5 bases between them. The CDR3 contains 10 residues. The germline gives CDR1 DFQATT, CDR2 SNEGSKA (reference sequence). This CDR3 reads CSARGDGYTF. The CDR3 DNA is TGCAGTGCTAGGGGGGATGGCTACACCTTC.

This chain connects TRBV27 to TRBJ2-5; 7 bases agree with TRBD1. The germline V gene encodes CDR1 MNHEY and CDR2 SMNVEV (reference sequence). The CDR3 spans 13 residues. The V gene end was trimmed by 3 bases and the J gene end by 5 bases; junction bases not matched to a gene: 3. CDR3 coding DNA: TGTGCCAGCAGTTTTGAGGGGGCTGAGACCCAGTACTTC. It is translated as CASSFEGAETQYF.

This clone ranks as medium-sized. The V gene is TRBV19, the J gene TRBJ2-1; TRBD2 agrees at 7 bases. The CDR3 is made up of 16 amino acids. Germline CDR1 LNHDA, CDR2 SQIVND (reference sequence). V dropped 5 bases and J dropped 6; count of bases not matched to a gene: 13. The DNA of the CDR3 is TGTGCCAGTAGTCCGCGAGCGGGAAGTCGGCGCAATGAGCAGTTCTTC. This codes for CASSPRAGSRRNEQFF.

This clone has more than one count but fewer than ten. The chain uses TRBV5-1 and TRBJ2-2; D is undetermined. This CDR3 comprises 17 residues. Germline V gene data show CDR1 as SGHRS and CDR2 as YFSETQ. V lost 4 bases and J 0 bases, leaving 16 bases between the germline ends. This chain's CDR3 is CASSPRGYPANTGELFF. The CDR3 nucleotides are TGCGCCAGCAGCCCCCGCGGCTACCCCGCGAACACCGGGGAGCTGTTTTTT.

J is TRBJ2-1 and V is TRBV28, with TRBD1 matching 8 bases. Per the germline V gene, CDR1 is MDHEN and CDR2 is SYDVKM. V trimming: 6 bases; J trimming: 8 bases; junction bases outside the gene matches: 6. The CDR3 runs 13 residues. This CDR3 is CASSRQGNHEQFF. CDR3 sequence (DNA): TGTGCCAGCAGCAGACAGGGGAACCATGAGCAGTTCTTC.

The gene calls are TRBV20-1 and TRBJ2-5, with D uncertain. The CDR3 consists of 11 residues. Germline V gene sequence: CDR1 DFQATT, CDR2 SNEGSKA (reference sequence). V lost 3 bases, J lost 1 base, and 3 bases lay in between. The CDR3 loop is CSASPQETQYF. DNA of the CDR3: TGCAGTGCTAGCCCCCAAGAGACCCAGTACTTC.

The chain couples TRBV29-1 to TRBJ1-1; no clear D gene. This CDR3 has 13 residues. CDR1 and CDR2 from the germline V gene are SQVTM and ANQGSEA. The ends were cut back, 4 bases at V and 1 base at J, with 10 bases in the middle. In DNA form, the CDR3 reads TGCAGCGTTGTTTCCCAGCCGAACACTGAAGCTTTCTTT. Residues: CSVVSQPNTEAFF.

In this sample, this clone turned up a few times. The chain combines TRBV28 with TRBJ1-2; D possibly corresponds to TRBD1 (6 bases). V gave up 2 bases and J gave up 5 bases, with 9 bases separating them. The CDR3 has 13 residues. Germline V gene data show CDR1 as MDHEN and CDR2 as SYDVKM. DNA for the CDR3: TGTGCCAGCAGTTTAGGGGGGGCTTATGGCTACACCTTC. Protein: CASSLGGAYGYTF.

This chain uses TRBV18 with TRBJ2-2; D gene unclear. V lost 6 bases and J 4 bases, leaving 18 bases between the germline ends. Germline CDR1 and CDR2: KGHSH and LQKENI. This CDR3 has 16 amino acids. This CDR3 is CASSLLTIKGTGELFF. CDR3 bases: TGTGCCAGCTCCCTCCTCACTATTAAGGGCACCGGGGAGCTGTTTTTT.

The V and J genes are TRBV2 and TRBJ2-7; possible D gene TRBD1, 5 bases. The CDR3 sequence is 12 residues long. V lost 11 bases, J lost 2 bases, and 13 bases lay in between. Germline CDR1 reads SNHLY; CDR2 reads FYNNEI. CDR3 sequence reads: CAAGWSAYEQYF. In DNA, the CDR3 is TGTGCCGCAGGGTGGTCGGCCTACGAGCAGTACTTC.

This sequence joins TRBV6-1 and TRBJ1-2; D is possibly TRBD1 (6 bases). Germline V gene lookup returns CDR1 MNHNS and CDR2 SASEGT. CDR3 length: 14 amino acids. The V gene lost 2 bases and the J gene lost 3 bases, with 10 bases spanning the gap. CDR3 bases: TGTGCCAGCAGTGAAACGGGGGCTGACTATGGCTACACCTTC. This codes for CASSETGADYGYTF.